The clone carrying this TCR beta chain was observed a few times. This specimen comes from a study of T-cell memory formation after mild COVID-19. Study details: TCR clusters largely stayed donor specific.

Each CDR3 protein gets one entry after TCRdb re-called the 5' RACE reads with MiXCR. The table shows just under 550,000 distinct CDR3 sequences, with about 20% occurring only once. Germline assignment: CDR1 SGHTA and CDR2 FQGNSA. V was shortened by 5 bases and J by 9 bases, with 17 bases between the two germline ends. The CDR3 covers 14 residues. This sequence joins TRBV7-2 and TRBJ2-1, with D perhaps matching TRBD1 or TRBD2 (6 bases each). Sample: PBMCs or a T cell subset sorted from them (not recorded which). The TCR comes from an adult woman who had mild COVID-19 (a few samples of this study predate the infection). Cell type and time point are not known. CDR3 in DNA: TGTGCCAGCAGCCCCGGCGGGAAGGGGGGTGAGCAGTTCTTC. Translation gives CASSPGGKGGEQFF.